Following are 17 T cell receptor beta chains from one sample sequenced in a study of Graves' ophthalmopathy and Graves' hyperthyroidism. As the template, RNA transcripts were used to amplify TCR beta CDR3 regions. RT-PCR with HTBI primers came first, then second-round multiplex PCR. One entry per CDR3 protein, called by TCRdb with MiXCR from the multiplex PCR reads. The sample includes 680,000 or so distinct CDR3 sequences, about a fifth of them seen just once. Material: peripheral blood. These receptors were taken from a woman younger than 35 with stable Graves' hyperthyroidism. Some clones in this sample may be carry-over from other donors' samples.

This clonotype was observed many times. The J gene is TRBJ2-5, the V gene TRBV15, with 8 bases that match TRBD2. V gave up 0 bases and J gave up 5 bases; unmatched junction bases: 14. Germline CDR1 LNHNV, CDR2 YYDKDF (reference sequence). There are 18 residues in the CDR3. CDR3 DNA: TGTGCCACCAGCAGAGATCTTCCAACGGCGGGGGGATGGGAGACCCAGTACTTC. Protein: CATSRDLPTAGGWETQYF.

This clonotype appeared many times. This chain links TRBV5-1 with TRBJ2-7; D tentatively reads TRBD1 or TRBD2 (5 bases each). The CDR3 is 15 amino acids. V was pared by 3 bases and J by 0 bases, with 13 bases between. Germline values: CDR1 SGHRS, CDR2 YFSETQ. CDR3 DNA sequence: TGCGCCAGCAGCTCCTCAGGGAGAGTCTCCTACGAGCAGTACTTC. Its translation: CASSSSGRVSYEQYF.

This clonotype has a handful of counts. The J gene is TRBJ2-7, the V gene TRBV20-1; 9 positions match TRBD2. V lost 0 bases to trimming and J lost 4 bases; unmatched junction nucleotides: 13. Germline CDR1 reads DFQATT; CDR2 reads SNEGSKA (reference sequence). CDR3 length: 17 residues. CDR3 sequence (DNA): TGCAGTGCTAGAGATCATTTCGGTGCTAGCGGGGCTTACGAGCAGTACTTC. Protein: CSARDHFGASGAYEQYF.

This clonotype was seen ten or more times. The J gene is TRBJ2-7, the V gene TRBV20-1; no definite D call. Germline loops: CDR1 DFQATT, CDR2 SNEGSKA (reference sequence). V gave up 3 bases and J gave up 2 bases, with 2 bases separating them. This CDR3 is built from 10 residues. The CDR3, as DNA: TGCAGTGCTAGCGCCTACGAGCAGTACTTC. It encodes CSASAYEQYF.

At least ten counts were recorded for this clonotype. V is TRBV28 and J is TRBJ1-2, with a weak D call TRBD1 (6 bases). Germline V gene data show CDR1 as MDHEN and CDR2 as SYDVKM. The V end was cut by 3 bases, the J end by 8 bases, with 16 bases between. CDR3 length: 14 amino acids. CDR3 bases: TGTGCCAGCAGTTTCTTCCCGGGGGCGGGAGGCTACACCTTC. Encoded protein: CASSFFPGAGGYTF.

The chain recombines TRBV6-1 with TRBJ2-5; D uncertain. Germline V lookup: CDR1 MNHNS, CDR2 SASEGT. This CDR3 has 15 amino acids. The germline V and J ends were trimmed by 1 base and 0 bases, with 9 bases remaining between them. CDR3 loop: CASSEGPLYQETQYF. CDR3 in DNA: TGTGCCAGCAGTGAAGGACCCCTGTACCAAGAGACCCAGTACTTC.

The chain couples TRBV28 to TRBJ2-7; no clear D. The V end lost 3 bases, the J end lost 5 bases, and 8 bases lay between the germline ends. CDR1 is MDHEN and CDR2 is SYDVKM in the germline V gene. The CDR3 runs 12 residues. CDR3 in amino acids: CASSLRPNEQYF. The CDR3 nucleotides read TGTGCCAGCAGTTTGCGGCCGAACGAGCAGTACTTC.

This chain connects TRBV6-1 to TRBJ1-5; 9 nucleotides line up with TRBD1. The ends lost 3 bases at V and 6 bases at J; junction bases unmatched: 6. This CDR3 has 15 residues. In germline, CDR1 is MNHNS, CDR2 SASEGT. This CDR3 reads CASSDRDREGQPQHF. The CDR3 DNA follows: TGTGCCAGCAGTGACCGGGACAGGGAAGGTCAGCCCCAGCATTTT.

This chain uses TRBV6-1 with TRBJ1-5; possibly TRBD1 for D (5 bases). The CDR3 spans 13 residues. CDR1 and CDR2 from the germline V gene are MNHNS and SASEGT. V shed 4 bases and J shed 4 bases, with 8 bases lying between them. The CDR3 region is CASSARQNQPQHF. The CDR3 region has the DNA TGTGCCAGCAGTGCCAGACAGAATCAGCCCCAGCATTTT.

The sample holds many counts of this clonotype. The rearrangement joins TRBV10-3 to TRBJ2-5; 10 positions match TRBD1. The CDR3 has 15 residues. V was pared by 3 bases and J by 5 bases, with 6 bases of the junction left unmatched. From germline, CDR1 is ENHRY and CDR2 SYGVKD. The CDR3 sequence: CAISDDRGRGETQYF. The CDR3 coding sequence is TGTGCCATCAGTGACGACAGGGGGCGCGGGGAGACCCAGTACTTC.

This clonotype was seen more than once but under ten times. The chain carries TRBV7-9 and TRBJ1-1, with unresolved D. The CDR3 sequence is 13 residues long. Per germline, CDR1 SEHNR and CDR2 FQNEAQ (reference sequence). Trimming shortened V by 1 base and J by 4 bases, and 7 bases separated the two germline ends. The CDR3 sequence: CASSLEMTTEAFF. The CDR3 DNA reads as TGTGCCAGCAGCTTAGAAATGACCACTGAAGCTTTCTTT.

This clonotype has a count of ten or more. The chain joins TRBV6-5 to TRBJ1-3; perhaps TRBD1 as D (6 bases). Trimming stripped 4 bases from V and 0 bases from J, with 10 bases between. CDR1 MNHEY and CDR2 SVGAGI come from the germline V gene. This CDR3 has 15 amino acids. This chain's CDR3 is CASSWDTGSGNTIYF. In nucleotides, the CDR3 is TGTGCCAGCAGTTGGGACACCGGCTCTGGAAACACCATATATTTT.

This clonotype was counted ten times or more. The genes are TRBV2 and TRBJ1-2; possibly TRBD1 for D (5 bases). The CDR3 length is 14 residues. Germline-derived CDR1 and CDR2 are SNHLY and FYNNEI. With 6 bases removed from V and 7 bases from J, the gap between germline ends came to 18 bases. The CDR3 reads CASSSEGRLIGYTF. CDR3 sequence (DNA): TGTGCCAGCAGCTCAGAGGGGCGCTTGATTGGCTACACCTTC.

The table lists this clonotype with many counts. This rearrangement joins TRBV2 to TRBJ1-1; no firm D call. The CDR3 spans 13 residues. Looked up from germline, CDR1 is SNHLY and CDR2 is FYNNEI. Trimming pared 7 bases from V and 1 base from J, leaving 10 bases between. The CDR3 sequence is CASTTGRNTEAFF. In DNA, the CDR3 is TGTGCCAGCACAACCGGACGGAACACTGAAGCTTTCTTT.

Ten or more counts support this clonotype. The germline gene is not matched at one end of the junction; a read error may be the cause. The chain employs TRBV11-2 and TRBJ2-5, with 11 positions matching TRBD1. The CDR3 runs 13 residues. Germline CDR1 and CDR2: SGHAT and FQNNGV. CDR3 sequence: CASSLEGQGEEWF. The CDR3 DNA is TGTGCCAGCAGCTTAGAGGGACAGGGGGAGGAGTGGTTC. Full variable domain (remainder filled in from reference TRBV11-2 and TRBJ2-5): EAGVAQSPRYKIIEKRQSVAFWCNPISGHATLYWYQQILGQGPKLLIQFQNNGVVDDSQLPKDRFSAERLKGVDSTLKIQPAKLEDSAVYLCASSLEGQGEEWFGPGTRLLVL.

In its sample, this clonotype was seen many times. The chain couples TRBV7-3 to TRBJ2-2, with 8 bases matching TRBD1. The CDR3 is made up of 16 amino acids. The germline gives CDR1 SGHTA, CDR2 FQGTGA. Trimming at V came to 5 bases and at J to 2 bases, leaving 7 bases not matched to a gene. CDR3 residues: CASSQGQGSNTGELFF. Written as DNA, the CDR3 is TGTGCCAGCAGCCAAGGACAGGGCTCAAACACCGGGGAGCTGTTTTTT.

This CDR3 reads CASRRGHTGELFF. CDR3 bases: TGTGCCTCTAGGAGGGGCCACACCGGGGAGCTGTTTTTT. The chain uses TRBV30 and TRBJ2-2, with TRBD2 as a possible D gene (6 bases). The germline V gene has CDR1 GTSNPN and CDR2 SVGIG (reference sequence). The CDR3 has 13 residues. Trimming removed 7 bases from V and 3 bases from J, with 12 bases in between.